Following are 23 T cell receptor beta chains from one sample sequenced in a study of PD-L1 blockade in urothelial cancer. Assay: immunoSEQ multiplex PCR; the TCRdb copy retains only in-frame clones and omits some. The sample has under 55,000 clones; about 87% are singletons. This sample comprised PBMCs, obtained around atezolizumab (anti-PD-L1) treatment. All receptors come from a man aged 40-55 years with urothelial cancer.

V and J are TRBV10-3 and TRBJ2-5, with D possibly being TRBD2 (5 bases). Germline CDR1 reads ENHRY; CDR2 reads SYGVKD. V lost 5 bases, J lost 5 bases, and 12 bases lay in between. CDR3 length equals 13 residues. The CDR3 DNA reads as TGTGCCATCAGTCCTGGAGAGCGGGAGACCCAGTACTTC. It is translated as CAISPGERETQYF.

The CDR3 DNA reads TGCGCCAGCAGCCAAGGGACAGGGGGCTACTATGGCTACACCTTC. Translated: CASSQGTGGYYGYTF. The chain uses TRBV4-3 and TRBJ1-2; 11 positions match TRBD1. CDR1 is LGHNA and CDR2 is YSLEER in the germline V gene. The CDR3 covers 15 residues. The ends lost 1 base at V and 3 bases at J; junction bases unmatched: 1.

V is TRBV29-1 and J is TRBJ1-4, with D unclear. Germline loops: CDR1 SQVTM, CDR2 ANQGSEA. The length of the CDR3 is 13 residues. Trimming shortened V by 4 bases and J by 2 bases, and 8 bases separated the two germline ends. The CDR3 loop reads CSVGGPTNEKLFF. The DNA for the CDR3 is TGCAGCGTTGGAGGCCCGACTAATGAAAAACTGTTTTTT. Complete variable domain (other parts from reference TRBV29-1 and TRBJ1-4): SAVISQKPSRDICQRGTSLTIQCQVDSQVTMMFWYRQQPGQSLTLIATANQGSEATYESGFVIDKFPISRPNLTFSTLTVSNMSPEDSSIYLCSVGGPTNEKLFFGSGTQLSVL.

This clone appeared a few times. The chain links TRBV28 to TRBJ2-7; D not certain. Germline lookup yields CDR1 MDHEN and CDR2 SYDVKM. Trimming pared 5 bases from V and 2 bases from J, leaving 16 bases between. The CDR3 has 15 amino acids. This CDR3 reads CASSVISEHTYEQYF. For the CDR3, the DNA is TGTGCCAGCAGTGTAATAAGCGAACACACCTACGAGCAGTACTTC. The complete variable domain, with remaining parts taken from reference TRBV28 and TRBJ2-7, reads DVKVTQSSRYLVKRTGEKVFLECVQDMDHENMFWYRQDPGLGLRLIYFSYDVKMKEKGDIPEGYSVSREKKERFSLILESASTNQTSMYLCASSVISEHTYEQYFGPGTRLTVT.

The rearrangement uses TRBV4-1 and TRBJ2-7; 7 bases line up with TRBD2. Trimming took 2 bases from V and 0 from J; bases not matched to a gene: 1. This CDR3 comprises 14 residues. Looked up from germline, CDR1 is MGHRA and CDR2 is YSYEKL. CDR3 protein: CASSQRGGSYEQYF. As DNA, the CDR3 is TGCGCCAGCAGCCAACGCGGGGGCTCCTACGAGCAGTACTTC.

The chain combines TRBV6-1 with TRBJ2-5, with a weak D call TRBD2 (6 bases). Germline V gene data show CDR1 as MNHNS and CDR2 as SASEGT. V lost 10 bases and J lost 0, with 15 bases in between. The CDR3 contains 14 residues. The CDR3 sequence: CATSRGFYQETQYF. DNA of the CDR3: TGTGCCACCTCACGGGGGTTTTACCAAGAGACCCAGTACTTC.

This chain connects TRBV15 to TRBJ2-1, with 8 bases lining up with TRBD2. Germline V gene data show CDR1 as LNHNV and CDR2 as YYDKDF (reference sequence). The CDR3 is 14 amino acids. J gave up 7 bases and V 4 bases, and 6 bases lay outside the gene matches. In DNA, the CDR3 is TGTGCCACCAGCATCATGGGCGGGGGGAATGAGCAGTTCTTC. It yields the protein CATSIMGGGNEQFF. Using reference TRBV15 and TRBJ2-1 for the parts outside the CDR3, the full variable domain is DAMVIQNPRYQVTQFGKPVTLSCSQTLNHNVMYWYQQKSSQAPKLLFHYYDKDFNNEADTPDNFQSRRPNTSFCFLDIRSPGLGDTAMYLCATSIMGGGNEQFFGPGTRLTVL.

The V and J genes are TRBV11-2 and TRBJ2-5; the D gene is possibly TRBD2 (6 bases). The CDR3 contains 13 residues. The V end lost 5 bases, the J end lost 10 bases, and 17 bases lay between the germline ends. Germline CDR1 and CDR2: SGHAT and FQNNGV. The CDR3 DNA sequence: TGTGCCAGCAGCCCAGGGACTCTCCCGGGCCAGTACTTC. It specifies CASSPGTLPGQYF.

This clone has more than one count but fewer than ten. This chain connects TRBV5-1 to TRBJ2-7, with a possible D match to TRBD2 (6 bases). Per the germline V gene, CDR1 is SGHRS and CDR2 is YFSETQ. V was trimmed by 3 bases and J by 6 bases, leaving 7 bases between them. CDR3 size: 11 residues. For the CDR3, the DNA is TGCGCCAGCAGCTCCGGGAGCGAGCAGTACTTC. This gives the protein CASSSGSEQYF. Combining the CDR3 with reference TRBV5-1 and TRBJ2-7 gives the whole variable domain KAGVTQTPRYLIKTRGQQVTLSCSPISGHRSVSWYQQTPGQGLQFLFEYFSETQRNKGNFPGRFSGRQFSNSRSEMNVSTLELGDSALYLCASSSGSEQYFGPGTRLTVT.

A few counts support this clone. The chain employs TRBV20-1 and TRBJ1-1; D gene unclear. Per germline, CDR1 DFQATT and CDR2 SNEGSKA (reference sequence). V was cut by 6 bases and J by 1 base, with 6 bases left in between. The CDR3 extends over 11 amino acids. The CDR3 bases are TGCAGTGCCAGGCGGAACACTGAAGCTTTCTTT. Its translation is CSARRNTEAFF.

The chain joins TRBV28 to TRBJ2-6; the match to TRBD2 covers 11 bases. Germline CDR1 and CDR2: MDHEN and SYDVKM. Trimming removed 5 bases from V and 4 bases from J; junction bases left unmatched: 13. This CDR3 comprises 19 residues. CDR3: CASSLRLAGREQGANVLTF. The CDR3 bases are TGTGCCAGCAGTCTCCGACTAGCGGGAAGGGAACAAGGGGCCAACGTCCTGACTTTC.

The CDR3 loop reads CAWIEKGARTYEQYF. In nucleotides, the CDR3 is TGTGCCTGGATCGAGAAGGGGGCGAGGACCTACGAGCAGTACTTC. This chain links TRBV30 with TRBJ2-7; TRBD1 matches 7 bases. V shed 4 bases and J 2 bases; nucleotides not matched to a gene: 11. The CDR3 length is 15 residues. CDR1 is GTSNPN and CDR2 is SVGIG in the germline V gene (reference sequence).

The V call is TRBV4-1, the J call TRBJ1-1; tentatively, D is TRBD1 (5 bases). Trimming cost V 5 bases and J 4 bases, with 26 bases left between them. This CDR3 has 18 residues. Germline V gives CDR1 MGHRA, CDR2 YSYEKL. CDR3 coding DNA: TGCGCCAGCAGCAAAATGTCTCTCAGGGCAATACAAGGCACTGAAGCTTTCTTT. Translated, it gives CASSKMSLRAIQGTEAFF.

The chain links TRBV6-6 to TRBJ1-2; D is uncertain. The V end was cut by 2 bases, the J end by 2 bases, with 12 bases between. Germline V gene sequence: CDR1 MNHNY, CDR2 SVGAGI (reference sequence). The CDR3 extends over 15 amino acids. CDR3 bases: TGTGCCAGCAGTTACCCGGGTGGGAGCAACTATGGCTACACCTTC. Its protein product is CASSYPGGSNYGYTF.

The chain has TRBV4-2 and TRBJ1-1; D might be TRBD1 (6 bases). Germline-derived CDR1 and CDR2 are LGHNA and YNFKEQ. Trimming shortened V by 2 bases and J by 7 bases, and 14 bases separated the two germline ends. This CDR3 has 14 residues. CDR3 protein: CASSQPGQHFEAFF. DNA of the CDR3: TGTGCCAGCAGCCAACCCGGACAGCATTTTGAAGCTTTCTTT.

The rearrangement uses TRBV5-8 and TRBJ1-2; 7 nucleotides line up with TRBD1. The CDR3 extends over 17 amino acids. J gave up 2 bases and V 0 bases, and 10 bases lay outside the gene matches. Looked up from germline, CDR1 is SGHTS and CDR2 is YDEGEE. The CDR3 sequence is CASSLVTPRGWNYGYTF. The CDR3 region has the DNA TGTGCCAGCAGCTTGGTAACCCCCAGGGGGTGGAACTATGGCTACACCTTC.

This rearrangement joins TRBV7-9 to TRBJ2-6, with 9 bases fitting TRBD1. V dropped 3 bases and J dropped 0; count of bases not matched to a gene: 3. Germline assignment: CDR1 SEHNR and CDR2 FQNEAQ (reference sequence). The CDR3 runs 17 residues. CDR3 sequence reads: CASSFGTGPSGANVLTF. The CDR3 region has the DNA TGTGCCAGCAGCTTTGGGACAGGGCCCTCTGGGGCCAACGTCCTGACTTTC.

CDR3 bases: TGTGCCAGCAGCAAACAGGCTAGCGAGACGTCTAGCACAGATACGCAGTATTTT. It translates to CASSKQASETSSTDTQYF. The chain carries TRBV21-1 and TRBJ2-3; TRBD2, the D gene given by the table, was not confirmed from the DNA. TRBV21-1 is a documented pseudogene. The CDR3 sequence is 18 residues long.

The chain has TRBV9 and TRBJ2-5; TRBD1 matches 7 bases. The junction had 11 bases not matched to a gene; V was cut back by 0 bases and J by 9 bases. The CDR3 length is 15 residues. Germline V gene data show CDR1 as SGDLS and CDR2 as YYNGEE. CDR3 in amino acids: CASSVEGATKRPQYF. In DNA form, the CDR3 reads TGTGCCAGCAGCGTAGAGGGGGCGACCAAGAGACCCCAGTACTTC.

This rearrangement joins TRBV19 to TRBJ1-2; D gene uncertain. V was pared by 5 bases and J by 0 bases, with 10 bases between. Germline CDR1 reads LNHDA; CDR2 reads SQIVND (reference sequence). The CDR3 has 14 residues. The CDR3 DNA sequence: TGTGCCAGTAGTTCTAATACTCCTAACTATGGCTACACCTTC. Its protein product is CASSSNTPNYGYTF.

The chain couples TRBV6-6 to TRBJ2-7; weak D call: TRBD2 (6 bases). Germline CDR1 reads MNHNY; CDR2 reads SVGAGI (reference sequence). V was trimmed by 4 bases and J by 7 bases, leaving 8 bases between them. The CDR3 totals 11 residues. CDR3 protein: CASSSGGEQYF. In DNA form, the CDR3 reads TGTGCCAGCAGTTCCGGGGGAGAGCAGTACTTC.

The chain employs TRBV6-4 and TRBJ2-1, with 7 bases identical to TRBD2. The CDR3 totals 16 residues. From germline, CDR1 is MRHNA and CDR2 SNTAGT. V lost 1 base, J lost 7 bases, and 10 bases stayed unmatched. CDR3 residues: CASSDFGGGKKNEQFF. In nucleotides, the CDR3 is TGTGCCAGCAGTGACTTCGGGGGAGGGAAAAAGAATGAGCAGTTCTTC.

This clone was counted between two and nine times. The CDR3 coding sequence is TGTGCCATCAGTGCGGGACAGGGACAAGAGACCCAGTACTTC. It specifies CAISAGQGQETQYF. This chain uses TRBV10-3 with TRBJ2-5; the match to TRBD1 covers 9 bases. The CDR3 length is 14 residues. With V trimmed by 4 bases and J by 2 bases, 2 bases remained unmatched. Per germline, CDR1 ENHRY and CDR2 SYGVKD.